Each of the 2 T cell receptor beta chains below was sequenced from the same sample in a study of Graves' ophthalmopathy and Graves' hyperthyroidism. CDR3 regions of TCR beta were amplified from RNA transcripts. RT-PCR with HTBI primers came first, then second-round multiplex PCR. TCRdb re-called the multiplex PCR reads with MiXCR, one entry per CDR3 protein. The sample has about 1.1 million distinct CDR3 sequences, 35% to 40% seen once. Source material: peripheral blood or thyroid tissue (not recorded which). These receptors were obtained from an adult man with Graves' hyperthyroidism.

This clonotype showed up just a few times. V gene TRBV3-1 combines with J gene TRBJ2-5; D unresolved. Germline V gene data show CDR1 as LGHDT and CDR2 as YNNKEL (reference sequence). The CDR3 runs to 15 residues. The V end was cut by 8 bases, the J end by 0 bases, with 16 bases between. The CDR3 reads CASSDVKTYQETQYF. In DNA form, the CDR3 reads TGTGCCAGCTCAGACGTAAAGACGTACCAAGAGACCCAGTACTTC.

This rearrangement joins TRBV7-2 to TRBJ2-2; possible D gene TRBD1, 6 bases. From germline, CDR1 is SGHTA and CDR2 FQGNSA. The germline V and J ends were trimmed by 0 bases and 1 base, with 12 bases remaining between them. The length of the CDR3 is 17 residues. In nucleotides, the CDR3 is TGTGCCAGCAGCTTAGCAGGGGCCAGGGGGAACACCGGGGAGCTGTTTTTT. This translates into CASSLAGARGNTGELFF.